In its sample, the clone carrying this T cell receptor (beta chain) was seen a few times. CDR3 length equals 16 residues. CDR1 is DFQATT and CDR2 is SNEGSKA in the germline V gene (reference sequence). With V trimmed by 3 bases and J by 10 bases, 16 bases remained unmatched. This sample was included in a study of blood T cells in healthy people across ages. Through a sample-barcoded 5' primer and a J-beta primer mix, a second PCR was run for about 7 to 12 cycles. Per-sample output comprised a minimum of 2.5 million paired-end reads containing CDR3. TCRdb re-called the 5' RACE reads through MiXCR, storing one row per CDR3 protein. The table includes 730,000 or so distinct CDR3 sequences, roughly 43% detected once.

The specimen was blood. The clonotype comes from a man at least 80 years old in good health. The rearrangement joins TRBV20-1 to TRBJ2-1, with 9 bases that match TRBD2. CDR3 protein: CSARPAGGRAVDEQFF. The CDR3 nucleotides read TGCAGTGCTAGGCCCGCCGGCGGGAGGGCGGTCGACGAGCAGTTCTTC.